Listed here are 8 T cell receptor beta chains from one sample, sequenced in a study of T cells in Graves' hyperthyroidism and ophthalmopathy. Amplified regions were TCR beta CDR3 sequences from RNA transcripts. The TCR CDR3 first-round RT-PCR relied on the HTBI primer set. TCRdb reanalysed the multiplex PCR reads using MiXCR and keeps one entry per CDR3 protein. The table has about 320,000 distinct CDR3 sequences, around a sixth seen once. The material sequenced was blood. These receptors were taken from a man aged 25 to 45 with Graves' hyperthyroidism.

This clonotype came up a few times. This sequence joins TRBV5-1 and TRBJ1-4; a weak D match, TRBD1 (5 bases). Germline V gene lookup returns CDR1 SGHRS and CDR2 YFSETQ. The ends were cut back, 1 base at V and 12 bases at J, with 16 bases in the middle. This CDR3 is 14 amino acids long. The DNA of the CDR3 is TGCGCCAGCAGCTTGTCAGGGCCAGGCGAAGAACTGTTTTTT. This sequence encodes CASSLSGPGEELFF.

This clonotype occurred a few times. The chain has TRBV7-9 and TRBJ2-7; 9 nucleotides match TRBD1. The J segment lost 4 bases and the V segment lost 11 bases, leaving 18 bases of the junction unmatched. Germline V gene lookup returns CDR1 SEHNR and CDR2 FQNEAQ (reference sequence). The CDR3 length is 16 residues. CDR3 coding DNA: TGTGCCGTTCACTCCCCAGGGGGGACAGGGCTATACGAGCAGTACTTC. Translating it yields CAVHSPGGTGLYEQYF.

Ten or more counts support this clonotype. The chain's CDR3 is CASGLTGEDQPQHF. The CDR3 bases are TGTGCCAGCGGCCTTACAGGGGAGGATCAGCCCCAGCATTTT. The rearrangement links TRBV27 to TRBJ1-5; 7 bases match TRBD1. With 8 bases clipped from V and 5 bases from J, the junction kept 9 bases outside the gene matches. The CDR3 is made up of 14 amino acids. Germline CDR1 reads MNHEY; CDR2 reads SMNVEV (reference sequence).

This clonotype was seen at least ten times. The DNA of the CDR3 is TGTGCCAGCTCACAACTATCGTGGACTAGCGGCACAGATACGCAGTATTTT. This gives the protein CASSQLSWTSGTDTQYF. The rearrangement links TRBV18 to TRBJ2-3, with 9 bases that match TRBD2. The V gene end was trimmed by 4 bases and the J gene end by 1 base; junction bases not matched to a gene: 9. Germline CDR1 and CDR2: KGHSH and LQKENI. The CDR3 length is 17 residues.

This clonotype has at least ten counts. V is TRBV28 and J is TRBJ2-1, with TRBD2 identical over 13 bases. CDR1 and CDR2 from the germline V gene are MDHEN and SYDVKM. The CDR3 sequence is 16 residues long. V dropped 5 bases and J dropped 2; count of bases not matched to a gene: 3. The CDR3 DNA follows: TGTGCCAGCAGTATGACTAGCGGGGGGACCTACAATGAGCAGTTCTTC. Translation: CASSMTSGGTYNEQFF.

This chain joins TRBV20-1 and TRBJ2-1; 8 bases fit TRBD2. The ends lost 5 bases at V and 4 bases at J; junction bases unmatched: 13. CDR3 length equals 16 residues. The germline V gene has CDR1 DFQATT and CDR2 SNEGSKA (reference sequence). CDR3 DNA sequence: TGCAGTGCTCACCCCTTACTAGCGGCTGAATACAATGAGCAGTTCTTC. It encodes CSAHPLLAAEYNEQFF.

This clonotype came up a few times. V is TRBV29-1 and J is TRBJ2-7; D remains unclear. The V end lost 1 base, the J end lost 2 bases, and 9 bases lay between the germline ends. This CDR3 region has 13 residues. Germline lookup yields CDR1 SQVTM and CDR2 ANQGSEA. The chain's CDR3 is CSVEVSQPYEQYF. CDR3 nucleotide sequence: TGCAGCGTTGAAGTAAGCCAACCCTACGAGCAGTACTTC.

The sample holds many counts of this clonotype. The chain has TRBV5-1 and TRBJ2-5, with D maybe TRBD2 (6 bases). The CDR3 is made up of 11 amino acids. V was cut by 0 bases and J by 10 bases, with 7 bases left in between. CDR1 SGHRS and CDR2 YFSETQ come from the germline V gene. Here the CDR3 DNA reads TGCGCCAGCAGCTTGGAGGGAGGCCAGTACTTC. Translating gives CASSLEGGQYF.